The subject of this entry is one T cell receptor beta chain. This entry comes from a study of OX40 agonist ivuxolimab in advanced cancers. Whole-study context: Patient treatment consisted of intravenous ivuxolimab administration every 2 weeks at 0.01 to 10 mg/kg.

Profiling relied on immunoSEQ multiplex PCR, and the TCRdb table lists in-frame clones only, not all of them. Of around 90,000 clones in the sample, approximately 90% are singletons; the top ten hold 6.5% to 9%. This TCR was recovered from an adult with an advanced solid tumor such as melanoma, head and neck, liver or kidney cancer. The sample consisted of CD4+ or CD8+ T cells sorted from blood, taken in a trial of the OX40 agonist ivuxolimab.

This chain's CDR3 is CASRGAYEQYF. The CDR3 DNA follows: TGTGCCAGCAGAGGGGCCTACGAGCAGTACTTC. The chain couples TRBV28 to TRBJ2-7, with TRBD1 as a possible D gene (5 bases). This CDR3 comprises 11 residues. The germline V gene has CDR1 MDHEN and CDR2 SYDVKM. Trimming left V 6 bases short and J 2 bases short, with 5 bases between.